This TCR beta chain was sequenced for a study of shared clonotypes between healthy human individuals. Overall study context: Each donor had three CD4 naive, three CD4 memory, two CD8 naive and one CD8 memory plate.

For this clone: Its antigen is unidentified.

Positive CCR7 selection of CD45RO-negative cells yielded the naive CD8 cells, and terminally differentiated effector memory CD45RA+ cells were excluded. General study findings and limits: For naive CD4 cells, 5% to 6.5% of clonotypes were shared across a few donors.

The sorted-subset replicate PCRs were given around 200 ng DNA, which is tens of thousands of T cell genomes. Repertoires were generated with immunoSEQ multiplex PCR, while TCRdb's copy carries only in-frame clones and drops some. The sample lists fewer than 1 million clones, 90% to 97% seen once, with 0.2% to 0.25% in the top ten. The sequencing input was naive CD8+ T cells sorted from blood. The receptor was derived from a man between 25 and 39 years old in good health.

CDR3 in amino acids: CASSPRLEVGTQYF. CDR3 sequence (DNA): TGTGCCAGCAGCCCAAGACTAGAAGTCGGGACCCAGTACTTC. The chain joins TRBV7-9 to TRBJ2-5, with D tentatively TRBD2 (6 bases). CDR1 and CDR2 from the germline V gene are SEHNR and FQNEAQ (reference sequence). V was cut by 5 bases and J by 7 bases, with 17 bases left in between. CDR3 length: 14 amino acids.